This TCR beta chain was documented in a study of cytomegalovirus exposure and HLA in healthy donors. V lost 3 bases to trimming and J lost 5 bases; unmatched junction nucleotides: 13. The germline CDR1 and CDR2 sequences are SGHNT and YYREEE (reference sequence). The CDR3 runs 16 residues. Primers included in the PCR were 60 Vbeta and 13 Jbeta primers. In the original workflow: Per a later analysis, the number of unique TCR beta chains was approximately 80 million, of which roughly 11 million were shared. The data were produced by immunoSEQ multiplex PCR, yet TCRdb's version contains in-frame clones alone and is incomplete. V and J calls and clone size follow that table, whereas D and trimming were derived from the DNA. This table holds under 200,000 clones, roughly 80% found once. Whole-study results and caveats: Certain indistinguishable V segments, among them TRBV6-2 and TRBV6-3, were excluded.

To note about this clone: Its antigen is undetermined.

The clonotype originates from a woman in her fifties or sixties in good health and CMV-seronegative. The sample consisted of PBMCs. This rearrangement joins TRBV5-4 to TRBJ2-7; 8 bases align to TRBD2. Written as DNA, the CDR3 is TGTGCCAGCAGCTCCCCCCCGGGTCGGGGGGGGGACGAGCAGTACTTC. This codes for CASSSPPGRGGDEQYF.